This T cell receptor (beta chain) stems from a study of T cell changes during pregnancy in multiple sclerosis. Profiling relied on immunoSEQ multiplex PCR, and the TCRdb table lists in-frame clones only, not all of them. The table has roughly 120,000 clones, roughly 92% seen once. Trimming stripped 5 bases from V and 3 bases from J, with 11 bases between. The germline V gene has CDR1 LNHDA and CDR2 SQIVND (reference sequence). The CDR3 is 14 residues long. The material was peripheral blood, obtained before pregnancy. The chain couples TRBV19 to TRBJ1-3; D uncertain. This TCR was recovered from a female donor with multiple sclerosis, enrolled in a pregnancy study. The CDR3 bases are TGTGCCAGTAGTCCTGAAGGGAGTGGAAACACCATATATTTT. This translates into CASSPEGSGNTIYF.